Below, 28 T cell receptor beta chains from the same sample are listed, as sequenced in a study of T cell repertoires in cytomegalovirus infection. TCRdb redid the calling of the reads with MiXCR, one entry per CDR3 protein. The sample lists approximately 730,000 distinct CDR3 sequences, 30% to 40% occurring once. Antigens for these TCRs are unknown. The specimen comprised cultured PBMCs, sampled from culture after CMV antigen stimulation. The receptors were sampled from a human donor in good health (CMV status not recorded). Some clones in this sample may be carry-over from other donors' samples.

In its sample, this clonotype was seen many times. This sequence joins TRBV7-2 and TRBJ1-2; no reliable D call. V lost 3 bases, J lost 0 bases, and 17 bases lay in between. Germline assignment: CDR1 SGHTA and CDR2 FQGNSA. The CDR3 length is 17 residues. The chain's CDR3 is CASSFVAPSTSNYGYTF. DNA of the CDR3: TGTGCCAGCAGCTTTGTCGCGCCTTCGACCTCTAACTATGGCTACACCTTC.

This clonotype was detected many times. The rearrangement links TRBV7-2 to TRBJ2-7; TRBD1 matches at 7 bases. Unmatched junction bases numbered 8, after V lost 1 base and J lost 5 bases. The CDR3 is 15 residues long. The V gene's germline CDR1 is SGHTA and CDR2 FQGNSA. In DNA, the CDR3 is TGTGCCAGCAGCTTAGAAGGGGGCAGGGTTAACGAGCAGTACTTC. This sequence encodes CASSLEGGRVNEQYF.

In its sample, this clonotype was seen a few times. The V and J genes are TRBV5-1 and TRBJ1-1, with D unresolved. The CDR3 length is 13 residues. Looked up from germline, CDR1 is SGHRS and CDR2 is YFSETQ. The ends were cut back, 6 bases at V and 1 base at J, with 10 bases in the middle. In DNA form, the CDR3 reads TGCGCCAGCACCCAGTCGGCGAACACTGAAGCTTTCTTT. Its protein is CASTQSANTEAFF.

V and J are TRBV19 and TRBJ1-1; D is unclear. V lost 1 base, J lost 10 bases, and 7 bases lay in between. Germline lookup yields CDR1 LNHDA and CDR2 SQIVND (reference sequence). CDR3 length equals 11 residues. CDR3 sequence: CASSIGQSAFF. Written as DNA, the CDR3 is TGTGCCAGTAGTATAGGCCAGTCAGCTTTCTTT.

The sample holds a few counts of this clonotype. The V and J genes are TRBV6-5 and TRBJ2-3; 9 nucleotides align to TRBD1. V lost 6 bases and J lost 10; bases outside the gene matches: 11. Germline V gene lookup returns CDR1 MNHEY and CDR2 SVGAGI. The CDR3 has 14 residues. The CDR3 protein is CASSSGTGRVSQYF. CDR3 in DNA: TGTGCCAGCAGCTCCGGGACAGGGAGAGTTTCGCAGTATTTT.

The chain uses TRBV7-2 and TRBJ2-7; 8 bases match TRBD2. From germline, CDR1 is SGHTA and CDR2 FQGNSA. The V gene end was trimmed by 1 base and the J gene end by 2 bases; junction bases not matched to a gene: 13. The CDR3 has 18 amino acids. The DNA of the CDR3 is TGTGCCAGCAGCTTAGTCTATCGGCCGGGAGGGGACCCCTACGAGCAGTACTTC. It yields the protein CASSLVYRPGGDPYEQYF. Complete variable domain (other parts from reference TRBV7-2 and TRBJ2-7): GAGVSQSPSNKVTEKGKDVELRCDPISGHTALYWYRQSLGQGLEFLIYFQGNSAPDKSGLPSDRFSAERTGGSVSTLTIQRTQQEDSAVYLCASSLVYRPGGDPYEQYFGPGTRLTVT.

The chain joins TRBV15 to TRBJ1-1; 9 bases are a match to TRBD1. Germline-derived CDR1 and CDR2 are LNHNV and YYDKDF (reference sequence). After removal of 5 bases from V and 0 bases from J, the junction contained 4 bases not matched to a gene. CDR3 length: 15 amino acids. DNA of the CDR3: TGTGCCACCAGCGGCAGACAGGGGGTGAACACTGAAGCTTTCTTT. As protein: CATSGRQGVNTEAFF.

CDR3 sequence: CASSFTQTGGSETQYF. CDR3 DNA sequence: TGTGCCAGCAGCTTCACCCAAACGGGGGGATCGGAGACCCAGTACTTC. V gene TRBV11-2 combines with J gene TRBJ2-5; TRBD2 agrees at 7 bases. Germline-derived CDR1 and CDR2 are SGHAT and FQNNGV. The junction had 12 bases not matched to a gene; V was cut back by 3 bases and J by 5 bases. The CDR3 runs to 16 residues.

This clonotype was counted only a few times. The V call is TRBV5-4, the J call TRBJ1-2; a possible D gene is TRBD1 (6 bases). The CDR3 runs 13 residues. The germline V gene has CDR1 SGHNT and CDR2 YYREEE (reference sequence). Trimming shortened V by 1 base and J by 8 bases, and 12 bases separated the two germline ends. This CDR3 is CASSLSGARGYTF. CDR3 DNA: TGTGCCAGCAGCTTGTCGGGGGCGCGGGGCTACACCTTC.

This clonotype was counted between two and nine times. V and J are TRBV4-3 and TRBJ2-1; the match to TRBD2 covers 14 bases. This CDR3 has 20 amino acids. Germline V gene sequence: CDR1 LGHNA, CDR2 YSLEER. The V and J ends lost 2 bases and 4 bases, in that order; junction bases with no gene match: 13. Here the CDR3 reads CASSQNAGTSGSPQYNEQFF. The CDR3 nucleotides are TGCGCCAGCAGCCAAAATGCCGGGACTAGCGGGAGCCCCCAGTACAATGAGCAGTTCTTC.

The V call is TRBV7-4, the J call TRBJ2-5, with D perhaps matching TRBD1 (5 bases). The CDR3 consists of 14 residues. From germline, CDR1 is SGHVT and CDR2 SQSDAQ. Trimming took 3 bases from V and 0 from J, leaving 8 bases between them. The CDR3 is CASSFDSYQETQYF. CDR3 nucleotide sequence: TGTGCCAGCAGCTTCGACAGTTACCAAGAGACCCAGTACTTC.

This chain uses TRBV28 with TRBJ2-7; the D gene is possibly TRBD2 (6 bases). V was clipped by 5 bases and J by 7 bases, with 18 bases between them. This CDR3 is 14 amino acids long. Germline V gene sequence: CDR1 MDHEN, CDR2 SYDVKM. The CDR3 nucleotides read TGTGCCAGCAGTCGACTGCGGGGAGTAGGGGAGCAGTACTTC. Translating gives CASSRLRGVGEQYF.

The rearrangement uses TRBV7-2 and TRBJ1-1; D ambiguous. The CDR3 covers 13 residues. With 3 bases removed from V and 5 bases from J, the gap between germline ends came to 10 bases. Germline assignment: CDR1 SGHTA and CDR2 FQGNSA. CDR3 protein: CASSLIMTTEAFF. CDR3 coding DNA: TGTGCCAGCAGCTTGATAATGACTACTGAAGCTTTCTTT.

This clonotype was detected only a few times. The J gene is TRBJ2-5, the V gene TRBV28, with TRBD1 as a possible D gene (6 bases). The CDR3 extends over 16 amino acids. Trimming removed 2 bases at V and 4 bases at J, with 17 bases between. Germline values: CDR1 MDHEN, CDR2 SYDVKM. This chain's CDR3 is CASSLGLDSNLETQYF. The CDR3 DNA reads TGTGCCAGCAGTTTAGGTTTGGACAGTAATCTAGAGACCCAGTACTTC.

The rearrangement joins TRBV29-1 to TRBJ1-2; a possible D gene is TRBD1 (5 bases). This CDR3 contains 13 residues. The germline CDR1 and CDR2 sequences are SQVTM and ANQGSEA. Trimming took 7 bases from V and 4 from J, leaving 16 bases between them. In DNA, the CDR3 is TGCAGCGGTCGGATCGGGGGGAGCTATGGCTACACCTTC. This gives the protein CSGRIGGSYGYTF.

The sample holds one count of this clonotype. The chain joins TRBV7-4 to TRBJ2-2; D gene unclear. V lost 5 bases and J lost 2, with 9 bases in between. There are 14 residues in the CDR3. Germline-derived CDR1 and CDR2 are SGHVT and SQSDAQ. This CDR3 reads CASSRTLNTGELFF. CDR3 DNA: TGTGCCAGCAGCCGCACACTTAACACCGGGGAGCTGTTTTTT. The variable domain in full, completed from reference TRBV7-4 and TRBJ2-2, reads GAGVSQSPRYKVAKRGRDVALRCDSISGHVTLYWYRQTLGQGSEVLTYSQSDAQRDKSGRPSGRFSAERPERSVSTLKIQRTEQGDSAVYLCASSRTLNTGELFFGEGSRLTVL.

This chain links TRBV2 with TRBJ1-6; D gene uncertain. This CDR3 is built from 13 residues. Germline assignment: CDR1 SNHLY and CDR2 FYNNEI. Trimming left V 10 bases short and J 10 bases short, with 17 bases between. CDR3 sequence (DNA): TGTGCCACCGGCGGGGTTCGGGGATCACCCCTCCACTTT. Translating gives CATGGVRGSPLHF.

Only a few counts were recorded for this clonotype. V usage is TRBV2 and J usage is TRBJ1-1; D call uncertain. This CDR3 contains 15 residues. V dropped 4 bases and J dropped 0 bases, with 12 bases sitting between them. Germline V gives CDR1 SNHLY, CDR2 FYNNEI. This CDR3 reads CASSGVGSLNTEAFF. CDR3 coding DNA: TGTGCCAGCAGTGGTGTCGGGTCCCTGAACACTGAAGCTTTCTTT.

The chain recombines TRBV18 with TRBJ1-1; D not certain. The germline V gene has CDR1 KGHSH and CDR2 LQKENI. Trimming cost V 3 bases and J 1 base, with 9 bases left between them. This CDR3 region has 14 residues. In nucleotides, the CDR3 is TGTGCCAGCTCACCTCCGGACGGGAACACTGAAGCTTTCTTT. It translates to CASSPPDGNTEAFF.

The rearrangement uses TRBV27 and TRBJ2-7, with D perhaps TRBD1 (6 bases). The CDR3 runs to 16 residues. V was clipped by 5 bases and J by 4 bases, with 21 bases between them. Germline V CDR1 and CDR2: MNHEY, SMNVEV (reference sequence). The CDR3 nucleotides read TGTGCCAGCAGTACCAACCTTGGGACAAAGATGTACGAGCAGTACTTC. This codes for CASSTNLGTKMYEQYF.

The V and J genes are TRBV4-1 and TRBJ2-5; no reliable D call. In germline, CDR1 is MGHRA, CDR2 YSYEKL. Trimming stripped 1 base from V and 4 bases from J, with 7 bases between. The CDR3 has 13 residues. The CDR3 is CASSQGVSETQYF. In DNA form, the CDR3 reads TGCGCCAGCAGCCAAGGGGTTTCAGAGACCCAGTACTTC.

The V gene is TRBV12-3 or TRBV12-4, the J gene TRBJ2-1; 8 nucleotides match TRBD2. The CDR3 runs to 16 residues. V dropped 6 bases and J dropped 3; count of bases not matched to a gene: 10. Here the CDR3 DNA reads TGTGCCAGCAGCCCGGGGGGGGGTCTAGACTACAATGAGCAGTTCTTC. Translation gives CASSPGGGLDYNEQFF.

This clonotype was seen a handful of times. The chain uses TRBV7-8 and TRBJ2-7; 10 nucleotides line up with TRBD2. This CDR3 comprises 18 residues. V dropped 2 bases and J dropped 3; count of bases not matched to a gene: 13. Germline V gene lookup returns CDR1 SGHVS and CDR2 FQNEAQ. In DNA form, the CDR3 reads TGTGCCAGCAGCTTAAATCAGGCTAGCGGGAGATTTGACTACGAGCAGTACTTC. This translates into CASSLNQASGRFDYEQYF. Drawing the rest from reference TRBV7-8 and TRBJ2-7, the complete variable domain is GAGVSQSPRYKVAKRGQDVALRCDPISGHVSLFWYQQALGQGPEFLTYFQNEAQLDKSGLPSDRFFAERPEGSVSTLKIQRTQQEDSAVYLCASSLNQASGRFDYEQYFGPGTRLTVT.

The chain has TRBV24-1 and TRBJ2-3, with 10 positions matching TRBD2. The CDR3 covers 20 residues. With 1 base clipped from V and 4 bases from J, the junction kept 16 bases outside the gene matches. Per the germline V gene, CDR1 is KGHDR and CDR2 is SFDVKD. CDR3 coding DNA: TGTGCCACCAGTGATTTTGGTGATAGGACTAGCGGTAACGATCCAGATACGCAGTATTTT. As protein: CATSDFGDRTSGNDPDTQYF.

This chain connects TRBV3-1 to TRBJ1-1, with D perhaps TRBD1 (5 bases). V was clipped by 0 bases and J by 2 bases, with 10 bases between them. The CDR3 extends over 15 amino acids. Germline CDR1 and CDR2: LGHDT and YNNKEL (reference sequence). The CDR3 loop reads CASSQEAGLNTEAFF. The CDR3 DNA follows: TGTGCCAGCAGCCAAGAGGCAGGGCTTAACACTGAAGCTTTCTTT.

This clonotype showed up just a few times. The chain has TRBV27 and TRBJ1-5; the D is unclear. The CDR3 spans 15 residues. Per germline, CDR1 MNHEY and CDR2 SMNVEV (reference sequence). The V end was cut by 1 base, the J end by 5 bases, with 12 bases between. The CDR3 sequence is CASSLYGFGDQPQHF. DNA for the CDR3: TGTGCCAGCAGTTTATACGGGTTCGGTGATCAGCCCCAGCATTTT.

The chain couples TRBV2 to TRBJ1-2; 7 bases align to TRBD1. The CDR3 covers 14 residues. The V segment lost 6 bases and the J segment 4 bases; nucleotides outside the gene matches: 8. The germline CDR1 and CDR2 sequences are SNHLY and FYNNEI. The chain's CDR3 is CASSGDSGLYGYTF. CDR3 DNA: TGTGCCAGCAGCGGGGACAGTGGGCTCTATGGCTACACCTTC.

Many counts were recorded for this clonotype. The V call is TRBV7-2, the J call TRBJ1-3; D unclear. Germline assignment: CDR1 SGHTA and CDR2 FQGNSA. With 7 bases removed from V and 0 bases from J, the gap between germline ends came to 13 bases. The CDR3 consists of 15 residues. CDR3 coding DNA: TGTGCCAGCACCAGCAATCGGGGCTCTGGAAACACCATATATTTT. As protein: CASTSNRGSGNTIYF.